The 9 T cell receptor beta chains listed next were all sequenced from one sample in a study of early T cells in non-severe SARS-CoV-2 infection. TCRdb ran MiXCR on the 5' RACE reads and lists one entry per CDR3 protein. Here the sample spans 20,000 to 30,000 distinct CDR3 sequences, 3.5% to 5% being singletons. Material for sequencing was whole blood. All receptors come from an adult who was a healthcare worker with PCR-confirmed SARS-CoV-2 infection or an uninfected control (not recorded which).

V gene TRBV6-2 or TRBV6-3 combines with J gene TRBJ2-5, with a possible D match to TRBD1 (5 bases). This CDR3 is 15 amino acids long. Between the trimmed V and J ends, which lost 7 bases and 1 base, there was a span of 16 bases. Germline V gives CDR1 MNHEY, CDR2 SVGEGT. The CDR3, as DNA: TGTGCCAGCAAATCAGGGCGGATGTCCCAAGAGACCCAGTACTTC. Its protein product is CASKSGRMSQETQYF.

This clonotype was seen at least ten times. The V call is TRBV7-6, the J call TRBJ2-3, with TRBD1 identical over 10 bases. The ends lost 1 base at V and 0 bases at J; junction bases unmatched: 1. The germline CDR1 and CDR2 sequences are SGHVS and FNYEAQ. This CDR3 spans 16 amino acids. The CDR3 region has the DNA TGTGCCAGCAGCTTAGGGACAGGGGGAAGCACAGATACGCAGTATTTT. Translated, it gives CASSLGTGGSTDTQYF.

The sample holds many counts of this clonotype. The chain carries TRBV6-6 and TRBJ1-1; a possible D gene is TRBD1 (5 bases). Germline V lookup: CDR1 MNHNY, CDR2 SVGAGI (reference sequence). The CDR3 runs 13 residues. Trimming took off 7 bases at V and 0 bases at J, with 9 bases between the two ends. In nucleotides, the CDR3 is TGTGCCAGCACTCTAGGGGTGAACACTGAAGCTTTCTTT. It codes for CASTLGVNTEAFF.

The chain combines TRBV11-2 with TRBJ2-7, with D perhaps TRBD1 or TRBD2 (6 bases each). The V end lost 5 bases, the J end lost 4 bases, and 18 bases lay between the germline ends. CDR1 is SGHAT and CDR2 is FQNNGV in the germline V gene. CDR3 length equals 15 residues. CDR3 in amino acids: CASSPIGGTLYEQYF. The CDR3 DNA reads TGTGCCAGCAGCCCTATAGGGGGGACACTGTACGAGCAGTACTTC.

This clonotype was counted many times. CDR3 coding DNA: TGCGCCAGCAGCTTGGATGGCACAGTTAATTCACCCCTCCACTTT. Translation: CASSLDGTVNSPLHF. J is TRBJ1-6 and V is TRBV5-1; no clear D gene. Germline V gene sequence: CDR1 SGHRS, CDR2 YFSETQ. V lost 0 bases and J 6 bases, leaving 10 bases between the germline ends. The CDR3 runs 15 residues.

This clonotype was picked up many times. V gene TRBV3-1 combines with J gene TRBJ2-1, with D perhaps assigned TRBD1 or TRBD2 (6 bases each). The CDR3 is made up of 12 amino acids. V lost 4 bases and J lost 8, with 9 bases in between. Germline assignment: CDR1 LGHDT and CDR2 YNNKEL (reference sequence). The DNA of the CDR3 is TGTGCCAGCAGCCTGGGGGGCGATGAGCAGTTCTTC. Its translation is CASSLGGDEQFF.

This sequence joins TRBV5-1 and TRBJ1-1, with a tentative D call TRBD1 (5 bases). Germline lookup yields CDR1 SGHRS and CDR2 YFSETQ. There are 14 residues in the CDR3. V was shortened by 2 bases and J by 1 base, with 9 bases between the two germline ends. The CDR3 protein is CASSLTGGNTEAFF. CDR3 DNA sequence: TGCGCCAGCAGCTTAACAGGTGGGAACACTGAAGCTTTCTTT.

This clonotype was counted ten times or more. The chain joins TRBV3-1 to TRBJ1-1; D remains unclear. Germline CDR1 reads LGHDT; CDR2 reads YNNKEL (reference sequence). Trimming stripped 0 bases from V and 5 bases from J, with 10 bases between. This CDR3 is 14 amino acids long. This CDR3 reads CASSQDGSGTEAFF. CDR3 sequence (DNA): TGTGCCAGCAGCCAAGATGGATCGGGAACTGAAGCTTTCTTT. Full variable domain (remainder filled in from reference TRBV3-1 and TRBJ1-1): DTAVSQTPKYLVTQMGNDKSIKCEQNLGHDTMYWYKQDSKKFLKIMFSYNNKELIINETVPNRFSPKSPDKAHLNLHINSLELGDSAVYFCASSQDGSGTEAFFGQGTRLTVV.

This clonotype was picked up many times. The chain recombines TRBV7-9 with TRBJ2-1, with D perhaps matching TRBD1 or TRBD2 (5 bases each). V lost 5 bases, J lost 10 bases, and 15 bases lay in between. Germline CDR1 reads SEHNR; CDR2 reads FQNEAQ (reference sequence). The CDR3 totals 13 residues. CDR3: CASSPKGPEEQFF. The CDR3 DNA reads TGTGCCAGCAGCCCCAAGGGACCCGAGGAGCAGTTCTTC.